This TCR beta chain was recovered during a study of cytomegalovirus exposure and HLA in healthy donors. CDR3 length: 14 amino acids. V was cut by 2 bases and J by 10 bases, with 12 bases left in between. CDR1 and CDR2 from the germline V gene are SNHLY and FYNNEI. Researchers ran the PCR with 60 Vbeta and 13 Jbeta primers. Profiling relied on immunoSEQ multiplex PCR, and the TCRdb table lists in-frame clones only, not all of them. The repertoire consists of 100,000 or so clones, with 76% occurring once and the leading ten covering approximately 8%. The rearrangement links TRBV2 to TRBJ1-6, with D maybe TRBD1 (6 bases). Sequencing was carried out using PBMCs. This TCR derives from a man aged 35 to 55 in good health and CMV-seropositive. CDR3 in DNA: TGTGCCAGCAGTGAAAACAGGGAAATCTCACCCCTCCACTTT. Residues: CASSENREISPLHF. Using reference TRBV2 and TRBJ1-6 for the parts outside the CDR3, the full variable domain is EPEVTQTPSHQVTQMGQEVILRCVPISNHLYFYWYRQILGQKVEFLVSFYNNEISEKSEIFDDQFSVERPDGSNFTLKIRSTKLEDSAMYFCASSENREISPLHFGNGTRLTVT.